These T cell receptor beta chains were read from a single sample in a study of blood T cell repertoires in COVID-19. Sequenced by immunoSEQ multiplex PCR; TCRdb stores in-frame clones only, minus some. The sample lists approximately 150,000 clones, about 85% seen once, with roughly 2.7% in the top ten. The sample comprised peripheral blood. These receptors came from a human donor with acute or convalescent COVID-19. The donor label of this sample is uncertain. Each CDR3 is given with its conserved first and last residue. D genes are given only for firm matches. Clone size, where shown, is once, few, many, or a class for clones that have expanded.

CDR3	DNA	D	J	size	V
CASSDPASGATGELFF	TGTGCCAGCAGCGACCCGGCTAGCGGGGCGACCGGGGAGCTGTTTTTT	TRBD2	TRBJ2-2	-	TRBV25-1
CASTPRGASGGSLWEQYF	TGTGCCAGCACCCCCAGGGGGGCTAGCGGGGGCTCGTTGTGGGAGCAGTACTTC	TRBD2	TRBJ2-7	-	TRBV6-2/TRBV6-3
CASRLDIRLGEAFF	TGTGCCAGCAGACTAGACATAAGGCTCGGTGAAGCTTTCTTT	-	TRBJ1-1	-	TRBV7-2
CASSSWGVRATNEQFF	TGCGCCAGCAGCTCCTGGGGGGTACGGGCAACCAATGAGCAGTTCTTC	-	TRBJ2-1	-	TRBV10-1
CASSQEFRQEDGYTF	TGCGCCAGCAGCCAAGAGTTTAGGCAGGAGGATGGCTACACCTTC	-	TRBJ1-2	-	TRBV4-3
CASSSRLDRTDQPQHF	TGTGCCAGCAGCTCCCGGCTGGACAGAACTGATCAGCCCCAGCATTTT	-	TRBJ1-5	-	TRBV7-2
CRASGSQQYF	TGCAGGGCTAGTGGCAGTCAGCAGTATTTT	-	TRBJ2-3	-	TRBV20-1
CASSLDGTGSGNTIYF	TGTGCCAGCAGCCTAGACGGGACAGGCTCTGGAAACACCATATATTTT	TRBD1	TRBJ1-3	-	TRBV9
CASSLGGQSYEQYF	TGTGCCAGCAGCTTAGGGGGCCAGAGCTACGAGCAGTACTTC	-	TRBJ2-7	-	TRBV7-3
CASSLNAGAGQPQHF	TGTGCCAGCAGCTTGAATGCAGGGGCAGGTCAGCCCCAGCATTTT	-	TRBJ1-5	-	TRBV5-4
CASSGGGRNEKLFF	TGTGCCAGCAGCGGGGGGGGCAGGAATGAAAAACTGTTTTTT	-	TRBJ1-4	few	TRBV28
CASSSQQGNTEAFF	TGCGCCAGCAGCTCTCAACAGGGAAACACTGAAGCTTTCTTT	-	TRBJ1-1	-	TRBV5-1
CASSPGDSHTQYF	TGTGCCAGCAGCCCCGGGGACTCGCATACGCAGTATTTT	-	TRBJ2-3	once	TRBV7-2
CASSLEGASNQPQHF	TGTGCCAGCAGCTTAGAGGGGGCCAGCAATCAGCCCCAGCATTTT	TRBD1	TRBJ1-5	-	TRBV7-8
CSVAEDRGGPQHF	TGCAGCGTTGCCGAGGACAGGGGAGGGCCCCAGCATTTT	TRBD1	TRBJ1-5	-	TRBV29-1
CASSPGFWDTEAFF	TGTGCCAGTAGTCCGGGTTTCTGGGACACTGAAGCTTTCTTT	-	TRBJ1-1	-	TRBV19
CAWSGLADNNEQFF	TGTGCCTGGAGTGGACTAGCGGACAACAATGAGCAGTTCTTC	TRBD2	TRBJ2-1	-	TRBV30
CASSASLGGSGQETQYF	TGTGCCAGCTCAGCCTCGCTCGGGGGGTCTGGCCAAGAGACCCAGTACTTC	TRBD2	TRBJ2-5	-	TRBV18
CASSLLEGLGYTF	TGTGCCAGCAGCTTATTGGAGGGCTTAGGCTACACCTTC	-	TRBJ1-2	-	TRBV11-2
CASSLKAGIQIGYGYTF	TGTGCCAGCAGCTTGAAAGCAGGGATCCAAATAGGCTATGGCTACACCTTC	-	TRBJ1-2	-	TRBV5-5
CASSLGGYHGYTF	TGTGCCAGCAGCTTAGGCGGGTACCACGGCTACACCTTC	-	TRBJ1-2	-	TRBV7-2
CASSVLSGGRYGYTF	TGTGCCAGTAGTGTCCTCTCAGGGGGACGCTATGGCTACACCTTC	TRBD1	TRBJ1-2	-	TRBV19
CASHRDRGRNTEAFF	TGTGCCTCTCACCGGGACAGGGGGAGAAACACTGAAGCTTTCTTT	TRBD1	TRBJ1-1	-	TRBV10-3
CASSPTGDSANYGYTF	TGTGCCAGCTCACCAACAGGGGATTCAGCTAACTATGGCTACACCTTC	TRBD1	TRBJ1-2	-	TRBV18
CASSLALPGQGETQYF	TGTGCCAGCAGCTTAGCGCTACCCGGACAGGGAGAGACCCAGTACTTC	TRBD1	TRBJ2-5	-	TRBV7-2
CASSIPLAPSYNEQFF	TGTGCCAGTAGTATTCCTTTAGCGCCCTCCTACAATGAGCAGTTCTTC	-	TRBJ2-1	few	TRBV19
CASSSLPGLVYEQYF	TGCGCCAGCAGCTCCCTTCCGGGACTAGTCTACGAGCAGTACTTC	TRBD2	TRBJ2-7	-	TRBV5-1
CASSYSSGGGEKLFF	TGTGCCAGCAGTTACTCAAGTGGCGGGGGGGAAAAACTGTTTTTT	-	TRBJ1-4	-	TRBV6-5
CASSPTTSTVRSSYEQYF	TGCGCCAGCAGCCCCACGACCTCAACCGTTAGGAGCTCCTACGAGCAGTACTTC	-	TRBJ2-7	-	TRBV5-1
CASTAGGHYTEAFF	TGTGCCAGTACTGCAGGCGGACACTACACTGAAGCTTTCTTT	-	TRBJ1-1	-	TRBV19
CASSLTGVSPRAFF	TGCGCCAGCAGCTTAACAGGGGTATCACCCAGAGCTTTCTTT	TRBD1	TRBJ1-1	-	TRBV5-1
CASSQNLAHNEQFF	TGTGCCAGCAGCCAGAACCTAGCGCACAATGAGCAGTTCTTC	-	TRBJ2-1	-	TRBV2
CSARRGSPLHF	TGCAGTGCTAGACGCGGGTCACCCCTCCACTTT	-	TRBJ1-6	-	TRBV20-1
CASSPNPGFANSPLHF	TGTGCCAGCAGCCCCAATCCAGGGTTCGCGAATTCACCCCTCCACTTT	-	TRBJ1-6	-	TRBV4-2
CASSYFSGYTF	TGTGCCAGCAGTTACTTTAGTGGCTACACCTTC	-	TRBJ1-2	-	TRBV28
CASSFTGGEANQPQHF	TGCGCCAGCAGTTTTACAGGGGGCGAGGCCAATCAGCCCCAGCATTTT	TRBD1	TRBJ1-5	-	TRBV5-1
CASSAARYYGYTF	TGTGCCAGCAGTGCCGCGCGATACTATGGCTACACCTTC	-	TRBJ1-2	-	TRBV12-3/TRBV12-4
CASSLGPLAQANTGELFF	TGCGCCAGCAGCTTGGGCCCCCTAGCGCAAGCGAACACCGGGGAGCTGTTTTTT	-	TRBJ2-2	-	TRBV5-1
CASSHGRGYSYEQYF	TGCGCCAGCAGCCATGGACGGGGATACTCCTACGAGCAGTACTTC	-	TRBJ2-7	once	TRBV4-1
CATSDPTGPDTDTQYF	TGTGCCACCAGTGACCCGACAGGCCCAGACACAGATACGCAGTATTTT	-	TRBJ2-3	few	TRBV24-1
CASSPNPREQFF	TGTGCCAGCAGTCCGAATCCCCGGGAGCAGTTCTTC	-	TRBJ2-1	once	TRBV25-1
CASSQDRGGYAYTF	TGTGCCAGCAGCCAGGACAGGGGAGGATATGCCTACACCTTC	TRBD1	TRBJ1-2	-	TRBV3-1/TRBV3-2
CASSLDFIGGGSPLHF	TGTGCCAGCAGCTTAGATTTTATAGGGGGGGGGTCACCCCTCCACTTT	-	TRBJ1-6	-	TRBV5-5
CASSPGDNEQFF	TGTGCCAGCAGTCCGGGGGACAATGAGCAGTTCTTC	-	TRBJ2-1	-	TRBV12-3/TRBV12-4
CAWSAGGDTQYF	TGTGCCTGGAGTGCAGGGGGGGATACGCAGTATTTT	-	TRBJ2-3	-	TRBV30